This TCR beta chain was captured by sequencing in a study of blood T cell repertoires in COVID-19. On the study more broadly: T cells, B-cell-depleted T cells, or PBMCs supplied cDNA or gDNA.

Germline CDR1 SGHKS, CDR2 YYEKEE (reference sequence). Deletions cut 2 bases from V and 0 bases from J, with 11 bases between. The CDR3 loop spans 15 amino acids. This clone has only one observation. In the original processing: Nucleated cell counts were estimated from reference gene primer amplification. The data were produced by immunoSEQ multiplex PCR, yet TCRdb's version contains in-frame clones alone and is incomplete. D and trimming were read from the DNA, whereas the V and J calls and clone size are those reported in that table. The sample contains about 120,000 clones, 72% of which appear only once.

The receptor comes from a woman aged 60 to 75 with acute or convalescent COVID-19. The chain employs TRBV5-5 and TRBJ1-2; tentatively, D is TRBD1 (5 bases). Sequencing was carried out using peripheral blood. CDR3 nucleotides: TGTGCCAGCAGCTTTTCCGGGACTTCTAACTATGGCTACACCTTC. Its translation: CASSFSGTSNYGYTF.